This T cell receptor (beta chain) comes out of a study of Ad26.COV2.S vaccination and SARS-CoV-2 variants. Looking at the study overall: Donor got 5x10^10 or 1x10^11 viral particles of Ad26.COV2.S. The study's findings and limits: Responses of T cells in total may have been underestimated by the TCR breadth and depth analyses.

The treatment here: 19 received Ad26.COV2.S at low or high dose, single or two shots; five or six received placebo; per-sample allocation not given. Day 63 following the first vaccine or placebo injection was when the samples were taken. Donation was by an adult aged 18-55 years who was in Boston. Expression of Wuhan-strain SARS-CoV-2 spike came from the Ad26 vector that formed the vaccine. This CDR3 is 15 amino acids long. J lost 2 bases, V lost 5 bases, and 6 bases had no gene match. CDR1 and CDR2 from the germline V gene are MGHRA and YSYEKL. Assay: immunoSEQ multiplex PCR; the TCRdb copy retains only in-frame clones and omits some. Among about 470,000 clones, about 92% were seen once, and the ten largest hold roughly 4.3%. On this clone: Its antigen is unidentified.

The source was peripheral blood, collected in a trial of Ad26.COV2.S vaccine versus placebo. This chain joins TRBV4-1 and TRBJ2-7; TRBD1 matches at 10 bases. This receptor was taken from a person between 18 and 65 years old who received the Ad26.COV2.S COVID-19 vaccine or a placebo. For the CDR3, the DNA is TGCGCCAGCAGCGACCGGGACAGGGGCCCCTACGAGCAGTACTTC. Translated, it gives CASSDRDRGPYEQYF.